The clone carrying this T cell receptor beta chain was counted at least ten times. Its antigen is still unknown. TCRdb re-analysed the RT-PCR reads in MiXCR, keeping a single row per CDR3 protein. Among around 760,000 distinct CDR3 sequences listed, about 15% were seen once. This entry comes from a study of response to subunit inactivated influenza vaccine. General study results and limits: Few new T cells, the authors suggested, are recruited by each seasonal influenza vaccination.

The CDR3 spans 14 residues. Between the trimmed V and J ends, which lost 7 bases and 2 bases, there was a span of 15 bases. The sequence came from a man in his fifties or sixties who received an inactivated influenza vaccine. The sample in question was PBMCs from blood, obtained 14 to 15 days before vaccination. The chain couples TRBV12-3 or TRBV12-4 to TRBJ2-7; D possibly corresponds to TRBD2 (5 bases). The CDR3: CASTSGLAAYEQYF. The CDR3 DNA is TGTGCCAGCACCAGTGGGCTAGCAGCCTACGAGCAGTACTTC.